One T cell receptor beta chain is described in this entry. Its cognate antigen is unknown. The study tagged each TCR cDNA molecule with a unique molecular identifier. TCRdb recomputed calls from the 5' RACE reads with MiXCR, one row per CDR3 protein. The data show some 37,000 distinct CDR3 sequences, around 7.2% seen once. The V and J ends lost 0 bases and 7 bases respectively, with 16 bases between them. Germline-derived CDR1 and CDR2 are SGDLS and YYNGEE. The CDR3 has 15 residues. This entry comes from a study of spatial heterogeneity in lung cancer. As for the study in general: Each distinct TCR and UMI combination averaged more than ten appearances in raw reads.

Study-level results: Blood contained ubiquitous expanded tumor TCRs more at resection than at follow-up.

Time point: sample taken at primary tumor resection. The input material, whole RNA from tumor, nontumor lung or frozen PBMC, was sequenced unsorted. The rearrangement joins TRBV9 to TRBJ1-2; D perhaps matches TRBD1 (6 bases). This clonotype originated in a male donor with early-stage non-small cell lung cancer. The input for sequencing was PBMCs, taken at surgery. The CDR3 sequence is CASSVALGQSSGYTF. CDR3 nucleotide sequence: TGTGCCAGCAGCGTAGCTCTAGGACAGTCGAGTGGCTACACCTTC.